The rows below give T cell receptor beta chains drawn from one sample of a study of lymphopenia after photon versus proton radiotherapy. Data came from immunoSEQ multiplex PCR; TCRdb stores just in-frame clones and leaves some out. The profile shows under 30,000 clones, roughly 90% of them singletons. The sample was peripheral blood, taken from a patient treated with photon-based radiotherapy. The receptors were sampled from a woman in her 50s with cholangiocarcinoma. The CDR3 runs from the conserved cysteine through the conserved F or W. The D gene is left open where the match is weak. The size field is filled for only some rows; it gives once, few, many or a size class.

TRBV2	TRBJ2-7	NA	TRBD1	TGTGCCAGCAGTGGGCCCCTTGGGACAGGGATATCCTACGAGCAGTACTTC	CASSGPLGTGISYEQYF
TRBV4-1	TRBJ1-6	NA	NA	TGCGCCAGCAGCCAAGTGCCAGGACCGTCGAATTCACCCCTCCACTTT	CASSQVPGPSNSPLHF
TRBV9	TRBJ1-1	NA	NA	TGTGCCAGCAGCGAGACCAGGGGCGCTGAAGCTTTCTTT	CASSETRGAEAFF
TRBV7-8	TRBJ1-6	NA	TRBD1	TGTGCCAGCAGCCTCCGAGAGGGGGCCTTAAGTAATTCACCCCTCCACTTT	CASSLREGALSNSPLHF
TRBV7-8	TRBJ2-5	NA	TRBD1	TGTGCCAGCAGCTTGGGACAGTTGTACCAAGAGACCCAGTACTTC	CASSLGQLYQETQYF
TRBV7-2	TRBJ2-5	NA	TRBD2	TGTGCCAGCAGGCTAGCGGGGTCAGAGACCCAGTACTTC	CASRLAGSETQYF
TRBV4-3	TRBJ1-3	NA	NA	TGCGCCAGCAGCCAAGATCCCGCGGGTACAGGGACTGGAAACACCATATATTTT	CASSQDPAGTGTGNTIYF
TRBV15	TRBJ1-1	NA	NA	TGTGCCACCAGCATGGACCCGGGACACTTCATGAACACTGAAGCTTTCTTT	CATSMDPGHFMNTEAFF
TRBV27	TRBJ2-7	NA	NA	TGTGCCAGCAGCCTTCGGGGTGGGGCCGAGCAGTACTTC	CASSLRGGAEQYF
TRBV10-3	TRBJ1-2	NA	NA	TGTGCCATCAGTGAGAGGACAGCCTATGGCTACACCTTC	CAISERTAYGYTF
TRBV5-5	TRBJ1-3	NA	NA	TGTGCCAGCAGCTACTACCTGGAGGGAAACACCATATATTTT	CASSYYLEGNTIYF
TRBV15	TRBJ1-1	NA	NA	TGTGCCACCAGCAGAGATCAGGCCATGAACACTGAAGCTTTCTTT	CATSRDQAMNTEAFF
TRBV7-2	TRBJ2-3	NA	NA	TGTGCCAGCAGCTTAGGGGCAGGACGCATGAATACGCAGTATTTT	CASSLGAGRMNTQYF
TRBV6-4	TRBJ2-3	NA	NA	TGTGCCAGCAGTGACCTAACGGAGCCGGATACGCAGTATTTT	CASSDLTEPDTQYF
TRBV4-3	TRBJ1-4	NA	TRBD1	TGCGCCAGCAGCCAAGGGACAGGTCATAATGAAAAACTGTTTTTT	CASSQGTGHNEKLFF
TRBV6-6	TRBJ1-5	NA	TRBD1	TGTGCCAGCAGTTACTCAGGGGACAGTTGGCAGCCCCAGCATTTT	CASSYSGDSWQPQHF
TRBV7-2	TRBJ1-2	few	TRBD1	TGTGCCAGCAGCTTAGGACAGGGGGATGTCTACACCTTC	CASSLGQGDVYTF
TRBV29-1	TRBJ1-1	once	NA	TGCAGCGTTGCATACACTGAAGCTTTCTTT	CSVAYTEAFF
TRBV10-1	TRBJ1-2	NA	TRBD1	TGCGCCAGCTCCCCGGGACAGGGGAACAGTGGCTACACCTTC	CASSPGQGNSGYTF
TRBV11-2	TRBJ2-2	NA	TRBD1	TGTGCCAGCAGCTTAGGAACAGGGGCTTCCGGGGAGCTGTTTTTT	CASSLGTGASGELFF
TRBV27	TRBJ1-6	NA	NA	TGTGCCAGCACCACAGGTGGGGTCCCCTTTAGAGCCCTCCACTTT	CASTTGGVPFRALHF
TRBV7-8	TRBJ2-1	NA	TRBD1	TGTGCCAGCAGACAAAGCAGGGGGAAGAATGAGCAGTTCTTC	CASRQSRGKNEQFF
TRBV7-9	TRBJ2-5	few	NA	TGTGCCAGCAGCTTAGAGTCTTGGTTAAGGGGGGGCCAAGAGACCCAGTACTTC	CASSLESWLRGGQETQYF
TRBV19	TRBJ2-2	once	TRBD1	TGTGCCAGTAGTACCGACAGGGGGAGCACCGGGGAGCTGTTTTTT	CASSTDRGSTGELFF
TRBV11-2	TRBJ2-2	NA	TRBD1	TGTGCCAGCCGCAAGGGGACAGGAAACACCGGGGAGCTGTTTTTT	CASRKGTGNTGELFF
TRBV7-9	TRBJ1-1	NA	NA	TGTGCCAGCAGTCGGGGCCCGGGTCTGGGGAACACTGAAGCTTTCTTT	CASSRGPGLGNTEAFF
TRBV18	TRBJ2-7	NA	TRBD2	TGTGCCAGCTCGTTTAGCGGGGTACTTTACGAGCAGTACTTC	CASSFSGVLYEQYF
TRBV14	TRBJ1-4	NA	TRBD1	TGTGCCAGCAGCATCGGACAGGGATCGGAAAAACTGTTTTTT	CASSIGQGSEKLFF
TRBV6-5	TRBJ1-6	NA	NA	TGTGCCAGCAGTTGGAGGGGTAATTCACCCCTCCACTTT	CASSWRGNSPLHF
TRBV5-6	TRBJ1-2	NA	NA	TGTGCCAGCAGCTTGACGACTGCGAACTATGGCTACACCTTC	CASSLTTANYGYTF
TRBV7-9	TRBJ1-1	NA	NA	TGTGCCAGCAGCCCCTGGGGAGACTCGCGGACTGAAGCTTTCTTT	CASSPWGDSRTEAFF
TRBV27	TRBJ1-3	NA	TRBD1	TGTGCCAGCAGCCATGGGGACAGTCGAAACACCATATATTTT	CASSHGDSRNTIYF
TRBV2	TRBJ1-1	NA	NA	TGTGCCAGCAGTGAACGGGCGGTGAACACTGAAGCTTTCTTT	CASSERAVNTEAFF